These 10 T cell receptor beta chains were sequenced from one sample in a study of blood T cell repertoires in COVID-19. Produced via immunoSEQ multiplex PCR; TCRdb's table is partial and in-frame only. The repertoire includes some 330,000 clones, 85% to 90% of them detected once, and around 4% sits in the top ten. The sequencing input was PBMCs or T cells enriched from blood (not recorded which). These receptors were obtained from a man younger than 45 who had recovered from COVID-19.

The chain recombines TRBV24-1 with TRBJ2-5; a weak D match, TRBD2 (6 bases). The CDR3 consists of 14 residues. The germline V gene encodes CDR1 KGHDR and CDR2 SFDVKD. V lost 7 bases, J lost 5 bases, and 16 bases lay in between. CDR3 coding DNA: TGTGCCACCAGCAGCCGGGAGAACCGGGAGACCCAGTACTTC. Its translation: CATSSRENRETQYF.

The V gene is TRBV30, the J gene TRBJ2-5; TRBD1 matches at 7 bases. Trimming took 1 base from V and 2 from J; bases not matched to a gene: 10. The germline V gene encodes CDR1 GTSNPN and CDR2 SVGIG (reference sequence). The CDR3 covers 16 residues. The DNA for the CDR3 is TGTGCCTGGAGTGAGTTCCCAGGGGGAAGACAAGAGACCCAGTACTTC. It encodes CAWSEFPGGRQETQYF.

This clone has a single count. The chain joins TRBV11-2 to TRBJ1-3; D is uncertain. CDR3 length equals 14 residues. Germline CDR1 and CDR2: SGHAT and FQNNGV. Trimming took off 5 bases at V and 1 base at J, with 9 bases between the two ends. The CDR3 protein is CASSLRFSGNTIYF. The CDR3 nucleotides are TGTGCCAGCAGCCTCAGATTTTCTGGAAACACCATATATTTT.

CDR3 nucleotide sequence: TGTGCCAGCAGCCAGACACAGGGGGCCCAGCCCCAGCATTTT. Amino acids: CASSQTQGAQPQHF. The genes are TRBV3-1 (or the pseudogene TRBV3-2) and TRBJ1-5; 9 nucleotides line up with TRBD1. The CDR3 has 14 residues. Germline CDR1 LGHDT, CDR2 YNNKEL (reference sequence). The junction had 4 bases not matched to a gene; V was cut back by 3 bases and J by 7 bases.

The rearrangement links TRBV21-1 to TRBJ2-1; TRBD2 is taken as the D call from the table, unchecked against the DNA. TRBV21-1 represents a pseudogene. This CDR3 has 17 amino acids. This CDR3 reads CASSQRPTSGGDNEQFF. The CDR3 nucleotides read TGTGCCAGCAGCCAAAGGCCTACTAGCGGGGGGGACAATGAGCAGTTCTTC.

V gene TRBV3-1 (or the pseudogene TRBV3-2) combines with J gene TRBJ1-2, with 8 bases identical to TRBD1. The V and J ends lost 3 bases and 1 base, in that order; junction bases with no gene match: 7. The CDR3 length is 16 residues. Looked up from germline, CDR1 is LGHDT and CDR2 is YNNKEL (reference sequence). CDR3 bases: TGTGCCAGCAGCCAGGTGGCAGGGGGCCATAACTATGGCTACACCTTC. Its translation is CASSQVAGGHNYGYTF.

The V call is TRBV30, the J call TRBJ1-1; D is uncertain. Trimming took 1 base from V and 11 from J, leaving 11 bases between them. The CDR3 consists of 11 residues. From germline, CDR1 is GTSNPN and CDR2 SVGIG (reference sequence). The chain's CDR3 is CAWSDSREAFF. In nucleotides, the CDR3 is TGTGCCTGGAGTGACTCAAGGGAGGCTTTCTTT.

As DNA, the CDR3 is TGTGCCAGCAGTCCACGAGTGACCGGGGAGCTGTTTTTT. Translating it yields CASSPRVTGELFF. The chain couples TRBV28 to TRBJ2-2, with D unclear. CDR3 length: 13 amino acids. The germline CDR1 and CDR2 sequences are MDHEN and SYDVKM. Trimming left V 5 bases short and J 5 bases short, with 9 bases between. Drawing the rest from reference TRBV28 and TRBJ2-2, the complete variable domain is DVKVTQSSRYLVKRTGEKVFLECVQDMDHENMFWYRQDPGLGLRLIYFSYDVKMKEKGDIPEGYSVSREKKERFSLILESASTNQTSMYLCASSPRVTGELFFGEGSRLTVL.

The J gene is TRBJ2-3, the V gene TRBV7-9; D gene unclear. Trimming stripped 3 bases from V and 6 bases from J, with 4 bases between. In germline, CDR1 is SEHNR, CDR2 FQNEAQ (reference sequence). The CDR3 is 11 amino acids. CDR3 region: CASSFSDTQYF. The DNA of the CDR3 is TGTGCCAGCAGCTTCAGTGATACGCAGTATTTT.

This sequence joins TRBV7-2 and TRBJ2-1; no definite D call. V gave up 2 bases and J gave up 8 bases, with 7 bases separating them. Germline loops: CDR1 SGHTA, CDR2 FQGNSA. The CDR3 contains 12 residues. The CDR3 DNA sequence: TGTGCCAGCAGCTTATTAACAGATGAGCAGTTCTTC. It codes for CASSLLTDEQFF. The variable domain in full, with the rest retrieved from reference TRBV7-2 and TRBJ2-1, is GAGVSQSPSNKVTEKGKDVELRCDPISGHTALYWYRQSLGQGLEFLIYFQGNSAPDKSGLPSDRFSAERTGGSVSTLTIQRTQQEDSAVYLCASSLLTDEQFFGPGTRLTVL.